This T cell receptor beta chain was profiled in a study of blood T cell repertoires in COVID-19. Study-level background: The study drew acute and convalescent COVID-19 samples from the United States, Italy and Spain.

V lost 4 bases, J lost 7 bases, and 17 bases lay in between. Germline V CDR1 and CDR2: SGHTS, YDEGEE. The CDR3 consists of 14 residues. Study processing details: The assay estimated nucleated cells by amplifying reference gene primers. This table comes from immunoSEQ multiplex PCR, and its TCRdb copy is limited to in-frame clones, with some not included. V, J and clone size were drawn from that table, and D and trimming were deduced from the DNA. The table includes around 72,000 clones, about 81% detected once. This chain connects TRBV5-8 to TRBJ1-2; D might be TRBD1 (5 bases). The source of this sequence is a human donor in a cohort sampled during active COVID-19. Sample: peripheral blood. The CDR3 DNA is TGTGCCAGCAGCCCATACCAGGGCTCGGTTGGCTACACCTTC. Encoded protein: CASSPYQGSVGYTF.